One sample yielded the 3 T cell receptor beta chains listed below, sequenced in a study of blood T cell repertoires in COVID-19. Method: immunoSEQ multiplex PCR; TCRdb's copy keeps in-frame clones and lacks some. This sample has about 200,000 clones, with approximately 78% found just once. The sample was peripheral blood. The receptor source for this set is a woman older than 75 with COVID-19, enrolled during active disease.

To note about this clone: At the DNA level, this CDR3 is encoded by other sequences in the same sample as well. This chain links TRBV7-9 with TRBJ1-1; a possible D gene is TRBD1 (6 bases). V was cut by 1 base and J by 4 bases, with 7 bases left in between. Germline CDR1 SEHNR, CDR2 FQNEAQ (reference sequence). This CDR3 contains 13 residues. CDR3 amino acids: CASSLEGGTEAFF. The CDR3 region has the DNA TGTGCCAGCAGCTTAGAAGGGGGCACTGAAGCTTTCTTT. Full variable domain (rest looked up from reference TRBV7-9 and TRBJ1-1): DTGVSQNPRHKITKRGQNVTFRCDPISEHNRLYWYRQTLGQGPEFLTYFQNEAQLEKSRLLSDRFSAERPKGSFSTLEIQRTEQGDSAMYLCASSLEGGTEAFFGQGTRLTVV.

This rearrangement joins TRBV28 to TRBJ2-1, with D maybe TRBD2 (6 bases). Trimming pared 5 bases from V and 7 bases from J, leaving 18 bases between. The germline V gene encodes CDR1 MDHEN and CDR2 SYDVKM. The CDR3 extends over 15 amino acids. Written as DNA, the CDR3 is TGTGCCAGCAGTCCGGCGGGGCAGGGAGCAAATGAGCAGTTCTTC. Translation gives CASSPAGQGANEQFF.

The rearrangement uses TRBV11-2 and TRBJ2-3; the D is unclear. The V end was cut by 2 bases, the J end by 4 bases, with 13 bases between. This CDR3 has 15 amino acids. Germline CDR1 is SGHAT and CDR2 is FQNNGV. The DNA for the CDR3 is TGTGCCAGCAGCTTAAGTCCCCCGGTTTCAGATACGCAGTATTTT. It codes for CASSLSPPVSDTQYF.